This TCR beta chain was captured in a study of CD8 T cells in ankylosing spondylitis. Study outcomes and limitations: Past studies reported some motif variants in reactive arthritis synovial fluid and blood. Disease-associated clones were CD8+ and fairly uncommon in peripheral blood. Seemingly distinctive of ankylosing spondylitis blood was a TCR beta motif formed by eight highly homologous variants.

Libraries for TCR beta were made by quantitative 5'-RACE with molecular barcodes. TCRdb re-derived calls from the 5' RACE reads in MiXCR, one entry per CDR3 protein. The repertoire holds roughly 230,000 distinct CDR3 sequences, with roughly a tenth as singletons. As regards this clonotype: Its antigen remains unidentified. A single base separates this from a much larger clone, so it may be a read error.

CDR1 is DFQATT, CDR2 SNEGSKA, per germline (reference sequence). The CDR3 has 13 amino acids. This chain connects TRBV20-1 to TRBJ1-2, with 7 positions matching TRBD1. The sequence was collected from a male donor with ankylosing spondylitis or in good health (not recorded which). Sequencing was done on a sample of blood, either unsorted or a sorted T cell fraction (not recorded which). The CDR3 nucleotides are TGCAGTGCTAGGTCTCACAGGGGCTATGACTACACCTTC. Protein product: CSARSHRGYDYTF.